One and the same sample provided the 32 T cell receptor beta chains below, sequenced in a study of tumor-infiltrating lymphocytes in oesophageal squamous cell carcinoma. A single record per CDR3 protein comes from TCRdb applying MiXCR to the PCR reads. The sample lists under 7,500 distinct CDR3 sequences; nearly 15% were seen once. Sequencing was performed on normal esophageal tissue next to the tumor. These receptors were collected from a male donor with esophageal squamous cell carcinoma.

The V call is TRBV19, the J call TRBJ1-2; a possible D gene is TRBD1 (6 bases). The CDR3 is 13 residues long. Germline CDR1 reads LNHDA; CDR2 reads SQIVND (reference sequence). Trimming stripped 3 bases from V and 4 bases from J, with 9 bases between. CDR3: CASSISGAYGYTF. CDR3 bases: TGTGCCAGTAGTATTTCAGGGGCCTATGGCTACACCTTC. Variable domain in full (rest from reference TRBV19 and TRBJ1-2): DGGITQSPKYLFRKEGQNVTLSCEQNLNHDAMYWYRQDPGQGLRLIYYSQIVNDFQKGDIAEGYSVSREKKESFPLTVTSAQKNPTAFYLCASSISGAYGYTFGSGTRLTVV.

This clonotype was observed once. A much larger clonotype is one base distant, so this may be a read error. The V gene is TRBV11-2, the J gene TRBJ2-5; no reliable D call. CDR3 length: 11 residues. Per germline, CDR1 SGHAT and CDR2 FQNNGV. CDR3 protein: CASSSPEIQYF. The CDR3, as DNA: TGTGCCAGCAGCTCCCCGGAGATCCAGTACTTC.

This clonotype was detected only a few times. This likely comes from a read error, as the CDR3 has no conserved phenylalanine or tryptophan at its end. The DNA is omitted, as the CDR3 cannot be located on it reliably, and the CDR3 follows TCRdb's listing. The CDR3: CASSRGIVGGYGYTFGS. This chain uses TRBV12-3 or TRBV12-4 with TRBJ2-5. The CDR3 is 17 amino acids in total, end residues counted.

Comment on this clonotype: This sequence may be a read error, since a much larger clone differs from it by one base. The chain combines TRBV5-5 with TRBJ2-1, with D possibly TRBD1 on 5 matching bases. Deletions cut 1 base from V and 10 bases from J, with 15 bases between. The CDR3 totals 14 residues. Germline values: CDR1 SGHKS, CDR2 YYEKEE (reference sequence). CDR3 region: CASSLLRQTYEQFF. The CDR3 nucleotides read TGTGCCAGCAGCTTGCTCCGACAGACCTACGAGCAGTTCTTC.

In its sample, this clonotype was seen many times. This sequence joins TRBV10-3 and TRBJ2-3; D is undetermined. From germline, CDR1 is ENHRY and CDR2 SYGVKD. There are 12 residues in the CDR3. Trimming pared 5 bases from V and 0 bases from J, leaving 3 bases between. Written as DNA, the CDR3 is TGTGCCATCAGTCCAAGCACAGATACGCAGTATTTT. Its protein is CAISPSTDTQYF.

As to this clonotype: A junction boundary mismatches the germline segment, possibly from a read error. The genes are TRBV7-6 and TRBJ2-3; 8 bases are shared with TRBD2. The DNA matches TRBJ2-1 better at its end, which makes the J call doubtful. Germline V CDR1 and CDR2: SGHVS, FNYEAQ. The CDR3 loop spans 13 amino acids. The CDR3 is CASTAGLVNAQFF. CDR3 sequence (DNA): TGTGCCAGCACCGCGGGACTAGTTAATGCGCAGTTCTTC.

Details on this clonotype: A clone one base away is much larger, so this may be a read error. In nucleotides, the CDR3 is TGTGCCATCGGGCGGGGCTCCTACGAGCAGTTCTTC. Translating gives CAIGRGSYEQFF. V is TRBV10-3 and J is TRBJ2-5; TRBD2 is a possible D gene (6 bases). TRBJ2-1 explains the end of the DNA better; the J call may be wrong. Germline V gene sequence: CDR1 ENHRY, CDR2 SYGVKD. The CDR3 is 12 residues long.

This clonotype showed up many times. CDR3 loop: CASSMGVSNDNEQFF. The CDR3 bases are TGTGCCAGTAGTATGGGGGTCTCGAATGACAATGAGCAGTTCTTC. The V call is TRBV19, the J call TRBJ2-1; tentatively, D is TRBD1 or TRBD2 (5 bases each). Per germline, CDR1 LNHDA and CDR2 SQIVND (reference sequence). This CDR3 contains 15 residues. The V gene lost 3 bases and the J gene lost 5 bases, with 14 bases spanning the gap.

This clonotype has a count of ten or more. The CDR3 nucleotides read TGCGCCAGCGGCCCACTAGGACAAACCACAGATACGCAGTATTTT. This codes for CASGPLGQTTDTQYF. The J gene is TRBJ2-3, the V gene TRBV5-1, with D perhaps matching TRBD1 or TRBD2 (5 bases each). V lost 7 bases and J 2 bases, leaving 17 bases between the germline ends. CDR1 is SGHRS, CDR2 YFSETQ, per germline. The CDR3 contains 15 residues.

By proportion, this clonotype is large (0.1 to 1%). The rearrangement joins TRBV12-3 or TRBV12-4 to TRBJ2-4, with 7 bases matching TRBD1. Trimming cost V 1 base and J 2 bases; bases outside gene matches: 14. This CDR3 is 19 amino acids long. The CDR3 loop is CASSLGGGTDRRPKNIQYF. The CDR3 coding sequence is TGTGCCAGCAGTTTAGGGGGTGGGACAGACCGACGGCCCAAAAACATTCAGTACTTC.

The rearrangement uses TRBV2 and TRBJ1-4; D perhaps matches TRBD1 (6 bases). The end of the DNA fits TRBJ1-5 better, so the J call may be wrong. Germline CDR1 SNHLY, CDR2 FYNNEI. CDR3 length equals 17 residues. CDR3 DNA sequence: TGTGCCAGCAGTGACCTCATGGGGGGGCTGAGCAATCAGCCCCAGCATTTT. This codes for CASSDLMGGLSNQPQHF.

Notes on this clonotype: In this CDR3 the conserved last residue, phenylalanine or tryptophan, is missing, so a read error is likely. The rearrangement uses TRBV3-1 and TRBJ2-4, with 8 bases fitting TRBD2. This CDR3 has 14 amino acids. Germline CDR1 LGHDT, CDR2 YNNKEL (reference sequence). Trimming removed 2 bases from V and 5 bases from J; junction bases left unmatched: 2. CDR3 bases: TGTGCCAGCAGCCAACGGGGGGGGGAAAACATTCAGTACTAC. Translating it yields CASSQRGGENIQYY.

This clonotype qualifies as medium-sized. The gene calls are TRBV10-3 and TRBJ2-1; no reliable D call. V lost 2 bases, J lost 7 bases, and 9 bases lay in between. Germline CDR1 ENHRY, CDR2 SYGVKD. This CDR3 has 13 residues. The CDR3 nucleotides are TGTGCCATCAGTGAGGGAGCAGTGAATGAGCAGTTCTTC. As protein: CAISEGAVNEQFF.

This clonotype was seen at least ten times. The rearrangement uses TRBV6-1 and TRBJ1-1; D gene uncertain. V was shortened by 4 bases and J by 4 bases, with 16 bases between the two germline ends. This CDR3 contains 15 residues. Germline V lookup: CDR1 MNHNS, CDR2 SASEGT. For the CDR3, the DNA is TGTGCCAGCAGTGGCTACCGCGGTTTGGGCACTGAAGCTTTCTTT. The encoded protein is CASSGYRGLGTEAFF.

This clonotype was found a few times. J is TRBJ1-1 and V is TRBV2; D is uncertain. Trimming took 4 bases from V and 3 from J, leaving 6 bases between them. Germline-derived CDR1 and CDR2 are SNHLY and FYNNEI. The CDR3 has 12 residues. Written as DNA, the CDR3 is TGTGCCAGCAGTGGAGTATACACTGAAGCTTTCTTT. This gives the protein CASSGVYTEAFF.

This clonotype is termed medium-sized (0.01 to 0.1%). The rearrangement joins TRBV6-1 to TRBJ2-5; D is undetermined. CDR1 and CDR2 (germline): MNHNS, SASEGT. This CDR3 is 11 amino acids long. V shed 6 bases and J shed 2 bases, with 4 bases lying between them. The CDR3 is CASRLQETQYF. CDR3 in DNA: TGTGCCAGCAGACTTCAAGAGACCCAGTACTTC.

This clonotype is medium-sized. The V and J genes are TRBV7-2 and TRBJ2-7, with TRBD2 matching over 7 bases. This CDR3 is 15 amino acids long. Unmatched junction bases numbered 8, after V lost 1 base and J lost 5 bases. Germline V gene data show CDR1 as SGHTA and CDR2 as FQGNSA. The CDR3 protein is CASSLVAGDPNEQYF. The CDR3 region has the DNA TGTGCCAGCAGCTTAGTGGCGGGGGATCCCAACGAGCAGTACTTC. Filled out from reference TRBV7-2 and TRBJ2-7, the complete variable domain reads GAGVSQSPSNKVTEKGKDVELRCDPISGHTALYWYRQSLGQGLEFLIYFQGNSAPDKSGLPSDRFSAERTGGSVSTLTIQRTQQEDSAVYLCASSLVAGDPNEQYFGPGTRLTVT.

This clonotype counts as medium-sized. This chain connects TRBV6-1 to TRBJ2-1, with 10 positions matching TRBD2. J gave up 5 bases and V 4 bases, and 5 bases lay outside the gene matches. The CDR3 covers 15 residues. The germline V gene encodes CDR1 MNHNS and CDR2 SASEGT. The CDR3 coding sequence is TGTGCCAGCAGTGGACTAGCGGGTTTTCACAATGAGCAGTTCTTC. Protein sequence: CASSGLAGFHNEQFF.

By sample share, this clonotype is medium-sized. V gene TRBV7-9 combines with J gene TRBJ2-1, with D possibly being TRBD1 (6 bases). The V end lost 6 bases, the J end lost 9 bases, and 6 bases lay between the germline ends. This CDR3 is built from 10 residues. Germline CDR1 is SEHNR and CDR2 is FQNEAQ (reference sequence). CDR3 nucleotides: TGTGCCAGCAGACAGGGTGAGCAGTTCTTC. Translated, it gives CASRQGEQFF.

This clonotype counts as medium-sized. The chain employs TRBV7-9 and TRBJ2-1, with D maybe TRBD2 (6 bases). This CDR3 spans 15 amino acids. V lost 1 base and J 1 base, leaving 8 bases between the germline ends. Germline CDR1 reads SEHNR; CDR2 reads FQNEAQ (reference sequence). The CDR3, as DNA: TGTGCCAGCAGCTTAGGGGCGGGGTCCTACAATGAGCAGTTCTTC. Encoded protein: CASSLGAGSYNEQFF.

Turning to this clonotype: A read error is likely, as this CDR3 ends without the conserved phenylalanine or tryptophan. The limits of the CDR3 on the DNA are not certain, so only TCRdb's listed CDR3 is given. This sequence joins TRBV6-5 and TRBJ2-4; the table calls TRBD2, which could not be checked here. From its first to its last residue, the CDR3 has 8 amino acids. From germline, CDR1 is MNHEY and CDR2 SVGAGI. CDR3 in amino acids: CASRRTSG.

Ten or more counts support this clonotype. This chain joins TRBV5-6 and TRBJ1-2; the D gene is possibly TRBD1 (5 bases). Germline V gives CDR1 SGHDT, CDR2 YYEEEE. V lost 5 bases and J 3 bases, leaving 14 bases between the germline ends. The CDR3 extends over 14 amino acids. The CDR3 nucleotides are TGTGCCAGCAGGGAACAGGTCTCTTACTATGGCTACACCTTC. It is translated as CASREQVSYYGYTF.

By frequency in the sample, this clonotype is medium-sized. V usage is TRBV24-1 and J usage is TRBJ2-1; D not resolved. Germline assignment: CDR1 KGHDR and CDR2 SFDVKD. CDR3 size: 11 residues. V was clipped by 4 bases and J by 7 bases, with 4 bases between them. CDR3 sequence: CATSEFNEQFF. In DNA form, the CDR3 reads TGTGCCACCAGTGAGTTTAATGAGCAGTTCTTC.

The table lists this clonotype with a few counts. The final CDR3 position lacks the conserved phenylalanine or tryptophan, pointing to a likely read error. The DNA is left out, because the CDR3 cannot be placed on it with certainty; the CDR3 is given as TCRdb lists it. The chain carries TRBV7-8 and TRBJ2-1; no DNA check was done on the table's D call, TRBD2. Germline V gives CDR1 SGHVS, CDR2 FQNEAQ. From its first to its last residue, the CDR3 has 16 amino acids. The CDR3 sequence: CASSLGGNNSPLHFGN.

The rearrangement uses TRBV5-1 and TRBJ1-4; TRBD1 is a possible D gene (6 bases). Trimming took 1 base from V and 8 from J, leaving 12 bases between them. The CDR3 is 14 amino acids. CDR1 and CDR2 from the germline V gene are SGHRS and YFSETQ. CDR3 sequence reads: CASSLRGGDEKLFF. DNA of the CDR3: TGCGCCAGCAGCTTGAGAGGGGGAGACGAAAAACTGTTTTTT. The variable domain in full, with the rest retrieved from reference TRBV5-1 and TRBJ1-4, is KAGVTQTPRYLIKTRGQQVTLSCSPISGHRSVSWYQQTPGQGLQFLFEYFSETQRNKGNFPGRFSGRQFSNSRSEMNVSTLELGDSALYLCASSLRGGDEKLFFGSGTQLSVL.

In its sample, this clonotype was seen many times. The CDR3 loop reads CASIIGTGGTEAFF. The CDR3 bases are TGTGCCAGCATCATCGGGACAGGGGGCACTGAAGCTTTCTTT. The rearrangement uses TRBV28 and TRBJ1-1; 11 positions match TRBD1. V was pared by 7 bases and J by 4 bases, with 5 bases of the junction left unmatched. The CDR3 loop spans 14 amino acids. In germline, CDR1 is MDHEN, CDR2 SYDVKM.

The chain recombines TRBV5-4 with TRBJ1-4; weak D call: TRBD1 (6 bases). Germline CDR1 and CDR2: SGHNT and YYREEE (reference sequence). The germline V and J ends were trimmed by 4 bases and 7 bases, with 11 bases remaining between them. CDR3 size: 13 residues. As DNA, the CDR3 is TGTGCCAGCAGCCCAACACAGGGTGAAAAACTGTTTTTT. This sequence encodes CASSPTQGEKLFF.

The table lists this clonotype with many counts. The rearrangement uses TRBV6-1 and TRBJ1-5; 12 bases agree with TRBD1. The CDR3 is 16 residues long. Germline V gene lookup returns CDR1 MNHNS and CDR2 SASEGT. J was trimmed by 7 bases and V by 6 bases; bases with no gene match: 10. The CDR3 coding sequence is TGTGCCAGCAGCCCCCGGGACAGGGGGCTGAGACAGCCCCAGCATTTT. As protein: CASSPRDRGLRQPQHF.

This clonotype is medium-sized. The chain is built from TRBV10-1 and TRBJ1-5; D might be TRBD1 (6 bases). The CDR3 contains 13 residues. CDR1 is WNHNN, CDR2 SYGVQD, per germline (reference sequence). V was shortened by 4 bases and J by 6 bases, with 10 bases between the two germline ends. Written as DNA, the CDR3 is TGCGCCAGCAGTGGGTGGGGGCTTCAGCCCCAGCATTTT. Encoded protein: CASSGWGLQPQHF.

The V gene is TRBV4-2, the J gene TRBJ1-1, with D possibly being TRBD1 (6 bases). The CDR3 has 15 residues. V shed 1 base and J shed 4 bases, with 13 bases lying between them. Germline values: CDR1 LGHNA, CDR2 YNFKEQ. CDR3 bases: TGTGCCAGCAGCCAAGGAAGATCAGGGGCCACTGAAGCTTTCTTT. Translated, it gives CASSQGRSGATEAFF.

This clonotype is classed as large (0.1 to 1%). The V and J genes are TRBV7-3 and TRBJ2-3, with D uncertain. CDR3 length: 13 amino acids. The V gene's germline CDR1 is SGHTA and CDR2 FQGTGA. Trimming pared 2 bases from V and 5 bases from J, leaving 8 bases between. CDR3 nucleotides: TGTGCCAGCAGCTTATCCCCTGGAGATACGCAGTATTTT. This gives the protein CASSLSPGDTQYF.

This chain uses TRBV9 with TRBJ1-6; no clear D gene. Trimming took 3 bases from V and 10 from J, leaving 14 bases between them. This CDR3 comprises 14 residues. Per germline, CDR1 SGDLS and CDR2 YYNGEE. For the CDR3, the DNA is TGTGCCAGCAGCGAGGGCATAAGAGGATCACCCCTCCACTTT. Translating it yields CASSEGIRGSPLHF.